The entry below gives a single T cell receptor (beta chain) sequence along with its context. All of the isolated RNA was reverse transcribed, so expressed TCRB transcripts were sequenced. The data were produced by immunoSEQ multiplex PCR, yet TCRdb's version contains in-frame clones alone and is incomplete. The sample includes 900,000 or so clones, roughly 15% of them seen just once. The sample comes from a study of beta chain features in type 1 diabetes. The receptor's source is a woman aged 18-29 years in good health. Specimen: naive CD4+ T cells from blood.

The CDR3 nucleotides are TGTGCCAGCAGTCCTTGGACAGGGGGGAACACTGAAGCTTTCTTT. Its translation is CASSPWTGGNTEAFF. The V call is TRBV27, the J call TRBJ1-1, with 10 positions matching TRBD1. The CDR3 has 15 residues. Per the germline V gene, CDR1 is MNHEY and CDR2 is SMNVEV (reference sequence). The ends lost 5 bases at V and 1 base at J; junction bases unmatched: 4.